The T cell receptor (beta chain) described here comes from a study of early T cells in non-severe SARS-CoV-2 infection. Study as a whole: The study sequenced bulk RNA from unsorted whole blood, with chains unpaired.

Individual cDNA molecules carried attached unique molecular identifiers. TCRdb reprocessed the 5' RACE reads via MiXCR and lists one record per CDR3 protein. The sample includes 75,000 to 80,000 distinct CDR3 sequences, roughly 10% of them seen just once. The germline V and J ends were trimmed by 3 bases and 0 bases, with 11 bases remaining between them. Germline V lookup: CDR1 KGHSH, CDR2 LQKENI. This CDR3 comprises 15 residues. The clonotype comes from an adult who was a healthcare worker with PCR-confirmed SARS-CoV-2 infection or an uninfected control (not recorded which). The sequencing here drew on whole blood, taken at baseline. The chain employs TRBV18 and TRBJ1-1; D is unclear. CDR3 nucleotides: TGTGCCAGCTCACCCCCGGGAAAAATGAACACTGAAGCTTTCTTT. Translated, it gives CASSPPGKMNTEAFF.